Below, one TCR beta chain is given with its context. Its antigen is currently unknown. This sample was taken from a study of beta chain features in type 1 diabetes. Germline-derived CDR1 and CDR2 are SGHNT and YYREEE (reference sequence). The CDR3 loop spans 14 amino acids. Trimming cost V 3 bases and J 6 bases; bases outside gene matches: 6. Study outcomes and limitations: Whether HLA type influences TCRB rearrangement remained unresolved here.

The authors reverse transcribed all of the isolated RNA, so sequencing captured expressed TCRB transcripts. Naive, central memory and regulatory T cell samples averaged roughly 3.4 million immunoSEQ reads each. Sequenced by immunoSEQ multiplex PCR; TCRdb stores in-frame clones only, minus some. The table records under 250,000 clones, around 14% of them present only once. The clonotype comes from a woman in her thirties or forties in good health. This chain links TRBV5-4 with TRBJ2-5; 9 positions agree with TRBD1. Sequenced material: naive CD4+ T cells from blood. The CDR3 region is CASSWNRGLKTQYF. The CDR3 nucleotides read TGTGCCAGCAGCTGGAACAGGGGGCTGAAGACCCAGTACTTC.